This is a list of T cell receptor beta chains from one sample in a study of blood T cell repertoires in COVID-19. Profiled with immunoSEQ multiplex PCR; TCRdb holds only in-frame clones, not every one. The top ten hold approximately 6.9% of the sample, which has roughly 180,000 clones, roughly 88% seen once. Material: peripheral blood. These receptors originate from a man older than 75 with COVID-19, enrolled during active disease. Each CDR3 is given with its conserved first and last residue. Fields, in order: V gene, clone size, D gene, J gene, CDR3 length, CDR3 protein, CDR3 DNA. D genes are given only for firm matches. A row's size may be missing; if present it is once, few, many or a size class.

v_gene: TRBV2; abundance: once; d_gene: TRBD1; j_gene: TRBJ2-7; len: 15; CDR3aa: CASSVSGQSSYEQYF; CDR3nt: TGTGCCAGCAGTGTCTCGGGACAGAGCTCCTACGAGCAGTACTTC
v_gene: TRBV2; abundance: .; d_gene: .; j_gene: TRBJ2-5; len: 12; CDR3aa: CASSVQGGTQYF; CDR3nt: TGTGCCAGCAGTGTTCAGGGGGGGACCCAGTACTTC
v_gene: TRBV7-7; abundance: .; d_gene: .; j_gene: TRBJ2-3; len: 14; CDR3aa: CASSSGRSTDTQYF; CDR3nt: TGTGCCAGCAGCTCTGGGAGATCCACAGATACGCAGTATTTT
v_gene: TRBV7-9; abundance: once; d_gene: TRBD1; j_gene: TRBJ1-5; len: 17; CDR3aa: CASSPDRGPNSNQPQHF; CDR3nt: TGTGCCAGCAGCCCGGACAGGGGCCCTAATAGCAATCAGCCCCAGCATTTT
v_gene: TRBV29-1; abundance: .; d_gene: TRBD1; j_gene: TRBJ2-5; len: 11; CDR3aa: CSSRQGETQYF; CDR3nt: TGCAGCTCGCGACAGGGGGAGACCCAGTACTTC
v_gene: TRBV9; abundance: .; d_gene: .; j_gene: TRBJ1-2; len: 13; CDR3aa: CASSVEGLYGYTF; CDR3nt: TGTGCCAGCAGCGTAGAGGGACTTTATGGCTACACCTTC
v_gene: TRBV7-9; abundance: many; d_gene: .; j_gene: TRBJ2-7; len: 12; CDR3aa: CASSLYGDEQYF; CDR3nt: TGTGCCAGCAGCTTATACGGGGACGAGCAGTACTTC
v_gene: TRBV11-3; abundance: few; d_gene: .; j_gene: TRBJ1-3; len: 14; CDR3aa: CASSSRASGNTIYF; CDR3nt: TGTGCCAGCAGTTCGCGGGCCAGCGGAAACACCATATATTTT
v_gene: TRBV11-2; abundance: .; d_gene: .; j_gene: TRBJ2-2; len: 17; CDR3aa: CASSPDLAISNTGELFF; CDR3nt: TGTGCCAGCAGCCCTGATTTAGCAATTTCGAACACCGGGGAGCTGTTTTTT
v_gene: TRBV5-8; abundance: .; d_gene: TRBD1; j_gene: TRBJ1-5; len: 15; CDR3aa: CASSYGRGFDQPQHF; CDR3nt: TGTGCCAGCAGCTACGGCAGGGGGTTTGATCAGCCCCAGCATTTT
v_gene: TRBV6-5; abundance: .; d_gene: TRBD1; j_gene: TRBJ1-1; len: 13; CDR3aa: CASSYAGGESAFF; CDR3nt: TGTGCCAGCAGTTACGCAGGGGGCGAGTCCGCTTTCTTT
v_gene: TRBV6-2/TRBV6-3; abundance: .; d_gene: .; j_gene: TRBJ2-7; len: 13; CDR3aa: CASSYLSGYEQYF; CDR3nt: TGTGCCAGCAGTTACTTGAGTGGTTACGAGCAGTACTTC
v_gene: TRBV2; abundance: .; d_gene: .; j_gene: TRBJ1-6; len: 14; CDR3aa: CASSALSRNSPLHF; CDR3nt: TGTGCCAGCAGTGCTCTCTCTAGGAATTCACCCCTCCACTTT
v_gene: TRBV7-2; abundance: .; d_gene: .; j_gene: TRBJ2-1; len: 14; CDR3aa: CASSLELRINEQFF; CDR3nt: TGTGCCAGCAGCTTAGAATTGCGGATCAATGAGCAGTTCTTC
v_gene: TRBV6-5; abundance: .; d_gene: TRBD1; j_gene: TRBJ1-5; len: 13; CDR3aa: CAAARGRNQPQHF; CDR3nt: TGTGCCGCGGCCAGGGGGCGCAATCAGCCCCAGCATTTT
v_gene: TRBV9; abundance: .; d_gene: TRBD1; j_gene: TRBJ2-7; len: 15; CDR3aa: CASSTGQGSSYEQYF; CDR3nt: TGTGCCAGCAGCACAGGACAGGGGAGCTCCTACGAGCAGTACTTC
v_gene: TRBV24-1; abundance: .; d_gene: TRBD1; j_gene: TRBJ1-5; len: 16; CDR3aa: CATSATGGQLDQPQHF; CDR3nt: TGTGCCACCAGTGCAACAGGGGGACAATTGGATCAGCCCCAGCATTTT
v_gene: TRBV3-1/TRBV3-2; abundance: .; d_gene: TRBD1; j_gene: TRBJ1-4; len: 16; CDR3aa: CASSQGPGQSNEKLFF; CDR3nt: TGTGCCAGCAGCCAAGGACCGGGACAGTCTAATGAAAAACTGTTTTTT